The 5 T cell receptor beta chains below all came from one sample that was sequenced in a study of shared T cell receptors in the human thymus. Here immunoSEQ multiplex PCR was the method, and the copy in TCRdb shows in-frame clones only, minus some. The data show hundreds of thousands of clones, around 87% seen once. These same data were also listed under a study on human thymus T cells.

Sequencing used thymocytes. The receptors stem from a boy less than two years old with a congenital heart defect.

The chain combines TRBV4-2 with TRBJ2-2; possible D gene TRBD2, 5 bases. Deletions cut 0 bases from V and 7 bases from J, with 21 bases between. Germline V gene sequence: CDR1 LGHNA, CDR2 YNFKEQ. The CDR3 has 18 residues. The chain's CDR3 is CASSQDVATRPGDGELFF. DNA of the CDR3: TGTGCCAGCAGCCAAGATGTGGCGACCCGGCCCGGGGACGGGGAGCTGTTTTTT.

V and J are TRBV28 and TRBJ2-5; D may be TRBD2 (5 bases). The CDR3 runs 12 residues. Trimming cost V 10 bases and J 4 bases, with 13 bases left between them. Germline loops: CDR1 MDHEN, CDR2 SYDVKM. The CDR3 loop is CATSRAGETQYF. CDR3 nucleotides: TGTGCCACCTCTCGGGCGGGAGAGACCCAGTACTTC.

V is TRBV7-8 and J is TRBJ2-4, with 7 bases lining up with TRBD1. Germline V gene lookup returns CDR1 SGHVS and CDR2 FQNEAQ. Trimming removed 5 bases from V and 0 bases from J; junction bases left unmatched: 10. The CDR3 runs 17 residues. In DNA, the CDR3 is TGTGCCAGCAGCCTCCCGAAGGGGGCCCAAGCCAAAAACATTCAGTACTTC. It codes for CASSLPKGAQAKNIQYF. The entire variable domain, with the rest obtained from reference TRBV7-8 and TRBJ2-4, is as follows: GAGVSQSPRYKVAKRGQDVALRCDPISGHVSLFWYQQALGQGPEFLTYFQNEAQLDKSGLPSDRFFAERPEGSVSTLKIQRTQQEDSAVYLCASSLPKGAQAKNIQYFGAGTRLSVL.

This clone has a handful of counts. V and J are TRBV15 and TRBJ2-5; D may be TRBD2 (6 bases). Germline V CDR1 and CDR2: LNHNV, YYDKDF (reference sequence). V shed 1 base and J shed 5 bases, with 14 bases lying between them. The CDR3 extends over 15 amino acids. In DNA form, the CDR3 reads TGTGCCACCAGCAGAGTGGCGACTAGTGCCGAGACCCAGTACTTC. Its protein is CATSRVATSAETQYF.

V gene TRBV10-3 combines with J gene TRBJ2-7, with D possibly being TRBD1 (5 bases). The ends were cut back, 10 bases at V and 4 bases at J, with 20 bases in the middle. The CDR3 consists of 14 residues. CDR1 and CDR2 from the germline V gene are ENHRY and SYGVKD. The CDR3 DNA sequence: TGTGCCACCGGAGAGTTAGTGGGGCCTTACGAGCAGTACTTC. The encoded protein is CATGELVGPYEQYF.